This T cell receptor (beta chain) was recorded in a study of T-cell reconstitution after alpha-beta-depleted transplantation in children. Unique molecular identifiers were used in preparing the TCRbeta library. TCRdb re-called the PCR reads through MiXCR, storing one row per CDR3 protein. The table lists 330,000 or so distinct CDR3 sequences, 10% of them singletons, with approximately 2.3% in the top ten. This material consisted of PBMCs from the stem cell graft donor, taken from the stem cell graft. This TCR was recovered from a human donor who donated a stem cell graft to a child with acute lymphoblastic leukemia.

CDR3 nucleotides: TGCAGTGCTCCACCTCGAGGGTTCTACAATGAGCAGTTCTTC. The encoded protein is CSAPPRGFYNEQFF. The V call is TRBV20-1, the J call TRBJ2-1, with D possibly matching TRBD2 (5 bases). Germline CDR1 DFQATT, CDR2 SNEGSKA (reference sequence). Trimming removed 5 bases at V and 3 bases at J, with 14 bases between. This CDR3 is built from 14 residues.